This TCR beta chain was captured by sequencing in a study of shared clonotypes between healthy human individuals. The CDR3 is 14 amino acids. CDR1 SGHVS and CDR2 FQNEAQ come from the germline V gene. V shed 2 bases and J 5 bases; nucleotides not matched to a gene: 5. Here immunoSEQ multiplex PCR was the method, and the copy in TCRdb shows in-frame clones only, minus some. Of 800,000 to 1,200,000 clones listed, about 80% are singletons. This clone was recorded only once. The clonotype was recovered from a man between 18 and 35 years old in good health. Some clones in this sample may be carry-over from other donors' samples. The sequencing sample was made of memory CD4+ T cells from PBMCs. This sample's subset: CD45RA-negative fraction. The chain recombines TRBV7-8 with TRBJ1-1; TRBD1 aligns across 7 bases. The CDR3 DNA is TGTGCCAGCAGCTTAAAGGGGGCGGGGACTGAAGCTTTCTTT. This encodes CASSLKGAGTEAFF.